This T cell receptor beta chain originates from a study of control samples from healthy donors and cancer patients. The length of the CDR3 is 14 residues. Trimming stripped 4 bases from V and 5 bases from J, with 14 bases between. Germline-derived CDR1 and CDR2 are SEHNR and FQNEAQ (reference sequence). Some clones are missing from TCRdb's copy, which holds only in-frame ones; the method was immunoSEQ multiplex PCR. This table holds tens of thousands of clones, roughly nine tenths found once. The specimen was PBMCs. The TCR was taken from a man younger than 40 with colorectal cancer. V is TRBV7-9 and J is TRBJ1-1, with D tentatively TRBD1 (5 bases). The CDR3 here is CASSSFPGRTEAFF. CDR3 in DNA: TGTGCCAGCAGCTCTTTTCCAGGGAGGACTGAAGCTTTCTTT.